The rows below give T cell receptor beta chains drawn from one sample of a study of cytomegalovirus exposure and HLA in healthy donors. Produced via immunoSEQ multiplex PCR; TCRdb's table is partial and in-frame only. The sample yields over 150,000 clones, 80% to 90% seen once. Sequencing was carried out using PBMCs. Every receptor here comes from a woman in her 50s in good health and CMV-seronegative. CDR3s include the opening cysteine and the closing phenylalanine or tryptophan. D genes are given only for firm matches. Rows give clone size only sometimes, using once, few, many, or a class for an expanded clone.

J gene | clone size | D gene | V gene | CDR3 protein | CDR3 DNA
TRBJ2-3 | NA | NA | TRBV7-3 | CASSLEFSTDTQYF | TGTGCCAGCAGCTTAGAGTTCAGCACAGATACGCAGTATTTT
TRBJ2-3 | once | TRBD1 | TRBV10-3 | CAIRQTGGTDTQYF | TGTGCCATCAGACAAACAGGGGGCACAGATACGCAGTATTTT
TRBJ2-3 | NA | NA | TRBV29-1 | CSSGGRGSTDTQYF | TGCAGCTCAGGGGGGCGCGGAAGCACAGATACGCAGTATTTT
TRBJ2-7 | NA | NA | TRBV28 | CASSAGPASYEQYF | TGTGCCAGCAGTGCGGGACCTGCATCCTACGAGCAGTACTTC
TRBJ1-5 | NA | NA | TRBV7-2 | CASSLRQDDQPQHF | TGTGCCAGCAGCTTACGACAGGACGATCAGCCCCAGCATTTT
TRBJ1-2 | NA | NA | TRBV7-6 | CASSSGGAYTF | TGTGCCAGCAGCTCCGGCGGTGCCTACACCTTC
TRBJ2-1 | NA | NA | TRBV25-1 | CASSAAGAFNEQFF | TGTGCCAGCAGTGCGGCGGGGGCGTTTAATGAGCAGTTCTTC
TRBJ1-2 | NA | NA | TRBV13 | CASSLGAFTGYTF | TGTGCCAGCAGCTTAGGGGCATTCACGGGCTACACCTTC
TRBJ2-1 | NA | NA | TRBV9 | CASSVVSSSYNEQFF | TGTGCCAGCAGCGTAGTATCTAGCTCCTACAATGAGCAGTTCTTC
TRBJ1-6 | NA | TRBD1 | TRBV5-4 | CASSLGQGNSPLHF | TGTGCCAGCAGCTTGGGACAGGGGAATTCACCCCTCCACTTT
TRBJ2-5 | NA | NA | TRBV5-4 | CASSLRQGTQYF | TGTGCCAGCAGCTTGCGCCAGGGGACCCAGTACTTC
TRBJ2-2 | NA | NA | TRBV9 | CASSAKYRAGELFF | TGTGCCAGCAGCGCGAAATACAGGGCCGGGGAGCTGTTTTTT
TRBJ1-3 | NA | NA | TRBV5-6 | CASSLGDYSGSTIYF | TGTGCCAGCAGCTTGGGGGACTACTCTGGAAGCACCATATATTTT
TRBJ2-1 | NA | TRBD2 | TRBV7-3 | CASSRSGGGADEQFF | TGTGCCAGCAGCCGAAGCGGCGGGGGGGCGGATGAGCAGTTCTTC
TRBJ2-2 | NA | NA | TRBV7-8 | CASSPSTGELFF | TGTGCCAGCAGCCCGTCCACCGGGGAGCTGTTTTTT
TRBJ1-1 | NA | TRBD1 | TRBV5-1 | CASSMDRATEAFF | TGCGCCAGCAGCATGGACAGGGCCACTGAAGCTTTCTTT